This TCR beta chain was recorded in a study of blood T cell repertoires in COVID-19. About the research overall: The study drew acute and convalescent COVID-19 samples from the United States, Italy and Spain.

Using immunoSEQ multiplex PCR, the repertoire was profiled, and TCRdb retains in-frame clones only, with some absent. The sample has nearly 90,000 clones; 88% are singletons. The CDR3 has 13 amino acids. J was trimmed by 5 bases and V by 5 bases; bases with no gene match: 5. CDR1 is MDHEN, CDR2 SYDVKM, per germline. The material sequenced was peripheral blood. This clonotype was sampled from a man aged 60-69 years with acute or convalescent COVID-19. The V gene is TRBV28, the J gene TRBJ2-7; 8 nucleotides line up with TRBD1. The CDR3 region is CASSGQGRNEQYF. The CDR3, as DNA: TGTGCCAGCAGTGGACAGGGTCGGAACGAGCAGTACTTC.